These 10 T cell receptor beta chains originate from one sample sequenced in a study of shared clonotypes between healthy human individuals. The data were produced by immunoSEQ multiplex PCR, yet TCRdb's version contains in-frame clones alone and is incomplete. This table has fewer than 1.8 million clones, about 98.5% appearing once. The sample was naive CD4+ T cells sorted from blood. Subset defined: CD45RA+ positively selected. The receptors stem from a man between 25 and 39 years old in good health.

V is TRBV15 and J is TRBJ2-2; D not resolved. The V gene's germline CDR1 is LNHNV and CDR2 YYDKDF (reference sequence). Between the trimmed V and J ends, which lost 1 base and 4 bases, there was a span of 4 bases. The CDR3 covers 13 residues. The DNA of the CDR3 is TGTGCCACCAGCAGAGGGCCCACCGGGGAGCTGTTTTTT. Translating it yields CATSRGPTGELFF.

The chain couples TRBV5-5 to TRBJ2-1; D is perhaps TRBD2 (5 bases). The CDR3 loop spans 15 amino acids. Germline CDR1 reads SGHKS; CDR2 reads YYEKEE (reference sequence). With 2 bases removed from V and 3 bases from J, the gap between germline ends came to 12 bases. The CDR3 coding sequence is TGTGCCAGCAGCTTCGGGGAAGGGAGCTACAATGAGCAGTTCTTC. It specifies CASSFGEGSYNEQFF.

This clone occurred once. The V call is TRBV19, the J call TRBJ1-5; D unclear. Germline lookup yields CDR1 LNHDA and CDR2 SQIVND (reference sequence). This CDR3 comprises 15 residues. V lost 6 bases to trimming and J lost 4 bases, with 16 bases between them. The CDR3 DNA is TGTGCCAGTAGGCCACCGGGCGCAATAAATCAGCCCCAGCATTTT. Its translation: CASRPPGAINQPQHF. Using reference TRBV19 and TRBJ1-5 for the parts outside the CDR3, the full variable domain is DGGITQSPKYLFRKEGQNVTLSCEQNLNHDAMYWYRQDPGQGLRLIYYSQIVNDFQKGDIAEGYSVSREKKESFPLTVTSAQKNPTAFYLCASRPPGAINQPQHFGDGTRLSIL.

CDR3: CSVEDTGRNTEAFF. The DNA for the CDR3 is TGCAGCGTTGAAGATACAGGGCGGAACACTGAAGCTTTCTTT. V is TRBV29-1 and J is TRBJ1-1; D is possibly TRBD1 (6 bases). Germline V gene data show CDR1 as SQVTM and CDR2 as ANQGSEA. The CDR3 spans 14 residues. V lost 0 bases and J 1 base, leaving 9 bases between the germline ends.

The chain uses TRBV18 and TRBJ1-3, with D tentatively TRBD1 (5 bases). Germline lookup yields CDR1 KGHSH and CDR2 LQKENI. Between the trimmed V and J ends, which lost 1 base and 0 bases, there was a span of 16 bases. This CDR3 spans 18 amino acids. CDR3 sequence reads: CASSPLAEQAFSGNTIYF. CDR3 in DNA: TGTGCCAGCTCACCACTCGCTGAACAGGCGTTCTCTGGAAACACCATATATTTT.

A word on this clone: Other DNA variants within this sample encode the same CDR3. The gene calls are TRBV2 and TRBJ2-2; no firm D call. Germline CDR1 and CDR2: SNHLY and FYNNEI. This CDR3 is built from 13 residues. V was trimmed by 4 bases and J by 5 bases, leaving 8 bases between them. This CDR3 is CASSGFLTGELFF. The DNA for the CDR3 is TGTGCCAGCAGTGGCTTCTTGACCGGGGAGCTGTTTTTT.

This clone showed up just once. This chain connects TRBV5-6 to TRBJ2-7; TRBD1 is a possible D gene (5 bases). CDR1 is SGHDT and CDR2 is YYEEEE in the germline V gene. The CDR3 covers 15 residues. Trimming removed 2 bases at V and 6 bases at J, with 18 bases between. The CDR3 reads CASSFRVLGYSEQYF. CDR3 nucleotides: TGTGCCAGCAGCTTCAGGGTCCTCGGCTACTCCGAGCAGTACTTC. Together with reference TRBV5-6 and TRBJ2-7, the CDR3 gives the full variable domain: DAGVTQSPTHLIKTRGQQVTLRCSPKSGHDTVSWYQQALGQGPQFIFQYYEEEERQRGNFPDRFSGHQFPNYSSELNVNALLLGDSALYLCASSFRVLGYSEQYFGPGTRLTVT.

This sequence joins TRBV7-8 and TRBJ1-3, with no clear D. The germline V gene encodes CDR1 SGHVS and CDR2 FQNEAQ. V was clipped by 7 bases and J by 0 bases, with 10 bases between them. The CDR3 runs 14 residues. The CDR3 region has the DNA TGTGCCAGCACTCTGGCCGTCTCTGGAAACACCATATATTTT. This encodes CASTLAVSGNTIYF.

This rearrangement joins TRBV7-7 to TRBJ2-5; 8 bases agree with TRBD2. CDR3 length: 15 residues. The germline CDR1 and CDR2 sequences are SSHAT and FNYEAQ (reference sequence). V lost 1 base to trimming and J lost 2 bases; unmatched junction nucleotides: 3. The CDR3 DNA follows: TGTGCCAGCAGCTTAGGCGGGACTAGACAAGAGACCCAGTACTTC. Translated: CASSLGGTRQETQYF. The variable domain in full, with the rest retrieved from reference TRBV7-7 and TRBJ2-5, is GAGVSQSPRYKVTKRGQDVTLRCDPISSHATLYWYQQALGQGPEFLTYFNYEAQPDKSGLPSDRFSAERPEGSISTLTIQRTEQRDSAMYRCASSLGGTRQETQYFGPGTRLLVL.

This rearrangement joins TRBV28 to TRBJ2-7; weak D call: TRBD1 (5 bases). Between the trimmed V and J ends, which lost 6 bases and 2 bases, there was a span of 11 bases. The CDR3 is 13 residues long. Germline CDR1 MDHEN, CDR2 SYDVKM. The CDR3 DNA is TGTGCCAGCAGCCCCCAGGGCCCCTACGAGCAGTACTTC. Translating gives CASSPQGPYEQYF.